This TCR beta chain is drawn from a study of CD8 T cells in ankylosing spondylitis. In this sample, this clonotype turned up a few times. The length of the CDR3 is 16 residues. The V and J ends lost 10 bases and 3 bases respectively, with 25 bases between them. TCRdb re-called the 5' RACE reads with MiXCR, one entry per CDR3 protein. Here the sample spans 290,000 or so distinct CDR3 sequences, roughly 20% being singletons. The specimen sequenced was blood, either unsorted or a sorted T cell fraction (not recorded which). The gene calls are TRBV12-3 or TRBV12-4 and TRBJ2-7; TRBD2 is a possible D gene (5 bases). This TCR was recovered from a female donor with ankylosing spondylitis or in good health (not recorded which). This chain's CDR3 is CATWVVVPGKCYEQYF. The CDR3 region has the DNA TGTGCCACCTGGGTGGTCGTGCCGGGGAAATGCTACGAGCAGTACTTC.